The 4 T cell receptor beta chains reported below all come from one sample, sequenced in a study of blood T cell repertoires in COVID-19. Produced via immunoSEQ multiplex PCR; TCRdb's table is partial and in-frame only. The top ten clones hold 1.5% to 2% of a sample with fewer than 400,000 clones, roughly nine tenths of them seen once. Material for sequencing was PBMCs or T cells enriched from blood (not recorded which). These TCRs come from a woman in her twenties or thirties who had recovered from COVID-19.

V gene TRBV12-5 combines with J gene TRBJ2-1; no reliable D call. Germline values: CDR1 LGHNT, CDR2 FRNRAP. The CDR3 length is 11 residues. Between the trimmed V and J ends, which lost 4 bases and 6 bases, there was a span of 4 bases. In DNA form, the CDR3 reads TGTGCTAGTGGTTCTCTCAATGAGCAGTTCTTC. It translates to CASGSLNEQFF.

The chain has TRBV7-2 and TRBJ2-5, with 9 bases lining up with TRBD2. This CDR3 has 16 amino acids. Germline CDR1 and CDR2: SGHTA and FQGNSA. J was trimmed by 9 bases and V by 5 bases; bases with no gene match: 16. The CDR3 DNA follows: TGTGCCAGCAGCCTCACCGGGACTAGCCGCCGGGAGGCCCAGTACTTC. Protein: CASSLTGTSRREAQYF.

V gene TRBV28 combines with J gene TRBJ2-7; maybe TRBD2 (6 bases). CDR3 size: 11 residues. The germline V gene has CDR1 MDHEN and CDR2 SYDVKM. The CDR3 loop reads CACGTSYEQYF. CDR3 nucleotide sequence: TGTGCTTGCGGGACGTCCTACGAGCAGTACTTC.

The rearrangement uses TRBV4-1 and TRBJ2-5; D possibly corresponds to TRBD1 (6 bases). This CDR3 is built from 13 residues. The germline V gene has CDR1 MGHRA and CDR2 YSYEKL. Trimming removed 6 bases at V and 2 bases at J, with 10 bases between. The CDR3 nucleotides are TGCGCCAGCAGACCGACAGGTCAAGAGACCCAGTACTTC. This codes for CASRPTGQETQYF.